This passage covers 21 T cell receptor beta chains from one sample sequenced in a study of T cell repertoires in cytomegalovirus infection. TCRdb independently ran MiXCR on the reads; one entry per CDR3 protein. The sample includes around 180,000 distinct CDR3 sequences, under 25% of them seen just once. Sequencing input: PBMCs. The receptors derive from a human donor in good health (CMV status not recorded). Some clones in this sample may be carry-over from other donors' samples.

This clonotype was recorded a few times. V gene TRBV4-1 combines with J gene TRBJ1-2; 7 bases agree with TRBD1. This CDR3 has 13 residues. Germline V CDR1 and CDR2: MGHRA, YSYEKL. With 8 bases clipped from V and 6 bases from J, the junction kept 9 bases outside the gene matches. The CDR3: CASATGTADGYTF. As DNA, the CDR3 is TGCGCCAGCGCCACCGGGACAGCCGATGGCTACACCTTC.

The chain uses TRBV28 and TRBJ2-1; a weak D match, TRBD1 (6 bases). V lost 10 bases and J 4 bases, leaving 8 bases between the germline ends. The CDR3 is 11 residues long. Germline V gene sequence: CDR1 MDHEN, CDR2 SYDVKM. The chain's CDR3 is CATQGYNEQFF. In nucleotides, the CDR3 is TGTGCCACCCAGGGGTACAATGAGCAGTTCTTC.

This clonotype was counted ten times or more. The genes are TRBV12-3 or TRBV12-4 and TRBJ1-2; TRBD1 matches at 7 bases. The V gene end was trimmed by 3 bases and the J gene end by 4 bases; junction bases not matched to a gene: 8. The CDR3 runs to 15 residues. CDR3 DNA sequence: TGTGCCAGCAGTTTCGACAGGGTGGGGCCCTATGGCTACACCTTC. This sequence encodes CASSFDRVGPYGYTF.

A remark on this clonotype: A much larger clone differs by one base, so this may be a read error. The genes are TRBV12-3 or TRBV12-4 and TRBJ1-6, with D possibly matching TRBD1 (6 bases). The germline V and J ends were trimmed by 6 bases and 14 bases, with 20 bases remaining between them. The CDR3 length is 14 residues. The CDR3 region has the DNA TGTGCCAGCAGCCTACAGGACAGACCGTGGGCCCTCCACTTT. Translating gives CASSLQDRPWALHF.

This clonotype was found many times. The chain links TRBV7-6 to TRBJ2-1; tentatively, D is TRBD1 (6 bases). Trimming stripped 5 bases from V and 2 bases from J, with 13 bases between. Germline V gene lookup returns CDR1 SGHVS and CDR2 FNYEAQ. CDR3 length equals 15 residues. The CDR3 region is CASSGRGFTYNEQFF. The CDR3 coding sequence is TGTGCCAGCAGCGGAAGGGGGTTTACCTACAATGAGCAGTTCTTC.

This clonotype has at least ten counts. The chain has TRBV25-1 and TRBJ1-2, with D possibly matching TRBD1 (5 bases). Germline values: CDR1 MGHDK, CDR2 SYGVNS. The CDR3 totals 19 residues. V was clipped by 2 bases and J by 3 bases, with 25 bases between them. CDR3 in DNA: TGTGCCAGCAGTGAAACTGGAAAGGCGTTCCGGGGGACGGACTATGGCTACACCTTC. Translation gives CASSETGKAFRGTDYGYTF.

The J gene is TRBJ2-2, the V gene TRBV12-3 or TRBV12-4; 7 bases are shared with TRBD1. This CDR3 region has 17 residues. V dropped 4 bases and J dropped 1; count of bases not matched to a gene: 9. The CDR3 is CASSSSSGTENTGELFF. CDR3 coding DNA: TGTGCCAGCAGTTCCTCCTCCGGGACAGAGAACACCGGGGAGCTGTTTTTT.

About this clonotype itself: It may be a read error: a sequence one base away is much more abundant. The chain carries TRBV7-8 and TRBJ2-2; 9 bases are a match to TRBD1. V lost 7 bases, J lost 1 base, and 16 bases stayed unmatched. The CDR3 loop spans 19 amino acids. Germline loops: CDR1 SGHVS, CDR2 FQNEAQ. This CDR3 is CASTSRDRVRQWNTGELFF. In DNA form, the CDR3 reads TGTGCCAGCACCTCCCGGGACAGGGTGCGTCAGTGGAACACCGGGGAGCTGTTTTTT.

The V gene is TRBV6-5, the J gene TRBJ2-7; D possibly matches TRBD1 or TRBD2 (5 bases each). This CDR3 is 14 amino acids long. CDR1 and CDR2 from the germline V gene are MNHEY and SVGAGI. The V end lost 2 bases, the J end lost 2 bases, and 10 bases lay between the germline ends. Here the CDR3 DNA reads TGTGCCAGCAGTTACGGGACGCAACCCTACGAGCAGTACTTC. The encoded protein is CASSYGTQPYEQYF.

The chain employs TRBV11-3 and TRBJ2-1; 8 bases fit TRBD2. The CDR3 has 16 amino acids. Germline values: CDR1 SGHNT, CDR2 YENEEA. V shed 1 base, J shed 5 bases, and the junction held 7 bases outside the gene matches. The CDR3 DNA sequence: TGTGCCAGCAGCTTAGGGGGTAGCGGGGCCGACAATGAGCAGTTCTTC. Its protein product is CASSLGGSGADNEQFF.

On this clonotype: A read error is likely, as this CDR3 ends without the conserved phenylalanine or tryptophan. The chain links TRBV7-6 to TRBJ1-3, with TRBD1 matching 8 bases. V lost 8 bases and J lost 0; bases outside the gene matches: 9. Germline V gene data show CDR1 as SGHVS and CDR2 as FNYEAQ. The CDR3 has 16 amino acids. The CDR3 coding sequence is TGTGCCAGCCTTGGACAGGGAACGTTCTCTGGAAACACCATATATTAT. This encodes CASLGQGTFSGNTIYY.

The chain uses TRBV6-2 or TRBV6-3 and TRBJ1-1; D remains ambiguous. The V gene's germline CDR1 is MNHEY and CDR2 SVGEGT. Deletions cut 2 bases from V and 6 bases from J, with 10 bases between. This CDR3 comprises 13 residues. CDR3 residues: CASSYLQNPEAFF. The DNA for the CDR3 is TGTGCCAGCAGTTACCTCCAAAACCCTGAAGCTTTCTTT.

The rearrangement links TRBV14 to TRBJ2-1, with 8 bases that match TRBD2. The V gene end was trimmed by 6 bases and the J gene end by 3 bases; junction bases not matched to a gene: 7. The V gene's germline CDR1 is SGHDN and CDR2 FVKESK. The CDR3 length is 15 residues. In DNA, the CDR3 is TGTGCCAGCAGGCCCGGGACTAGAGGCTACAATGAGCAGTTCTTC. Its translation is CASRPGTRGYNEQFF.

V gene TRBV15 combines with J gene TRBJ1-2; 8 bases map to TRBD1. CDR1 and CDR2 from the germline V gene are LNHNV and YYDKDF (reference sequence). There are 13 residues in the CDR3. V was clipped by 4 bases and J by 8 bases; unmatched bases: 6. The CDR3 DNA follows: TGTGCCACCAGCACAGGGGGCCGGCAGGGCTACACCTTC. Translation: CATSTGGRQGYTF.

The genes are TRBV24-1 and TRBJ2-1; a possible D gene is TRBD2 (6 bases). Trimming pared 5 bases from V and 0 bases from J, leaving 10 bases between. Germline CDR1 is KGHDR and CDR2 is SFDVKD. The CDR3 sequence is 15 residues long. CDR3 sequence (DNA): TGTGCCACCAGTGCGGCGGGACCCTCCTACAATGAGCAGTTCTTC. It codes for CATSAAGPSYNEQFF.

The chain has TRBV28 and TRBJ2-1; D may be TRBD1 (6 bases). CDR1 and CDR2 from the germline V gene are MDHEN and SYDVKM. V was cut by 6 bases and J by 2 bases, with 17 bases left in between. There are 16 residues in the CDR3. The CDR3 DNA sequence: TGTGCCAGCAGAAAAACAGGGAAGAAGGCCTACAATGAGCAGTTCTTC. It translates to CASRKTGKKAYNEQFF.

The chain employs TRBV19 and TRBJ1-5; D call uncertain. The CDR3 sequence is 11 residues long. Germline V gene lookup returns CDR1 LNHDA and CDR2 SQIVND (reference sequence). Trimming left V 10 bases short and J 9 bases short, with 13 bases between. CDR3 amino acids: CATQNRGPQHF. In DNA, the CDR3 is TGTGCCACGCAGAACCGGGGGCCCCAGCATTTT.

CDR3 amino acids: CASSQDGGPPVQFF. CDR3 bases: TGTGCCAGCAGCCAAGATGGCGGACCCCCCGTGCAGTTCTTC. The chain is built from TRBV3-1 and TRBJ2-1, with D uncertain. The ends were cut back, 0 bases at V and 12 bases at J, with 15 bases in the middle. The CDR3 extends over 14 amino acids. Germline V gene data show CDR1 as LGHDT and CDR2 as YNNKEL (reference sequence).

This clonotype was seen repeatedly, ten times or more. DNA of the CDR3: TGTGCCAGCAGCTTATGGGCGCTAGCGGGAGGGCCGAGGGAGACCCAGTACTTC. It is translated as CASSLWALAGGPRETQYF. V and J are TRBV7-2 and TRBJ2-5, with 12 nucleotides matching TRBD2. Germline CDR1 is SGHTA and CDR2 is FQGNSA. This CDR3 has 18 amino acids. Trimming cost V 2 bases and J 5 bases; bases outside gene matches: 12.

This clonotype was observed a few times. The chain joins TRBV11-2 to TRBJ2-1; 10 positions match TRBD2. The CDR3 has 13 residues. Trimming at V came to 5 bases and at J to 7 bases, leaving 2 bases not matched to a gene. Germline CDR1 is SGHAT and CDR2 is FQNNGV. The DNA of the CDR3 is TGTGCCAGCAGCCCGGGACTAGCGAATGAGCAGTTCTTC. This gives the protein CASSPGLANEQFF.

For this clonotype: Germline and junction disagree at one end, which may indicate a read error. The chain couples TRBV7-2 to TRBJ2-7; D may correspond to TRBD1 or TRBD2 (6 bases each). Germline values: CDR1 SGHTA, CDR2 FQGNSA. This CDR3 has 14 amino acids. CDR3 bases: TGTGCCGGCAGCTTAGCGGCAGGGGCCTACGAGCAGTACTTC. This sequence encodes CAGSLAAGAYEQYF.